The 21 T cell receptor beta chains given below trace back to one sample, sequenced in a study of blood T cell repertoires in COVID-19. Sequencing used immunoSEQ multiplex PCR; TCRdb keeps in-frame clones, though not all of them. The data hold roughly 190,000 clones, with about 86% observed a single time. Sample: peripheral blood. The receptors shown here come from a man younger than 45 with active or convalescent COVID-19.

The chain links TRBV5-1 to TRBJ2-5, with TRBD2 identical over 10 bases. The CDR3 is 15 amino acids. The germline gives CDR1 SGHRS, CDR2 YFSETQ. Trimming at V came to 4 bases and at J to 4 bases, leaving 7 bases not matched to a gene. The CDR3 reads CASSREREGRETQYF. DNA of the CDR3: TGCGCCAGCAGCCGTGAGCGGGAGGGCCGAGAGACCCAGTACTTC.

This clone was recorded only once. The gene calls are TRBV12-3 or TRBV12-4 and TRBJ1-3, with a possible D match to TRBD1 (6 bases). This CDR3 is built from 13 residues. Trimming left V 5 bases short and J 4 bases short, with 9 bases between. The CDR3 nucleotides are TGTGCCAGCAGTACAGGGAACGGAAACACCATATATTTT. It translates to CASSTGNGNTIYF.

J is TRBJ1-6 and V is TRBV27; 7 bases are a match to TRBD1. Germline CDR1 is MNHEY and CDR2 is SMNVEV (reference sequence). This CDR3 spans 17 amino acids. V lost 5 bases and J lost 2; bases outside the gene matches: 9. CDR3 in amino acids: CASSPPQGWAYNSPLHF. The CDR3 DNA reads TGTGCCAGCAGTCCACCACAGGGGTGGGCCTATAATTCACCCCTCCACTTT.

The chain carries TRBV11-3 and TRBJ1-1; 8 positions agree with TRBD1. V shed 3 bases, J shed 0 bases, and the junction held 9 bases outside the gene matches. CDR3 size: 17 residues. Germline V gene lookup returns CDR1 SGHNT and CDR2 YENEEA. This chain's CDR3 is CASSFDRGGNLNTEAFF. The CDR3 coding sequence is TGTGCCAGCAGCTTTGACAGGGGCGGTAACTTGAACACTGAAGCTTTCTTT. Based on the CDR3 plus reference TRBV11-3 and TRBJ1-1, the full variable domain is EAGVVQSPRYKIIEKKQPVAFWCNPISGHNTLYWYLQNLGQGPELLIRYENEEAVDDSQLPKDRFSAERLKGVDSTLKIQPAELGDSAVYLCASSFDRGGNLNTEAFFGQGTRLTVV.

The V gene is TRBV7-8, the J gene TRBJ1-5, with D perhaps matching TRBD1 (5 bases). Per the germline V gene, CDR1 is SGHVS and CDR2 is FQNEAQ. CDR3 length: 15 residues. Deletions cut 3 bases from V and 3 bases from J, with 12 bases between. The DNA for the CDR3 is TGTGCCAGCAGCTTGGGACTGGTGTTCAATCAGCCCCAGCATTTT. It encodes CASSLGLVFNQPQHF.

The V and J genes are TRBV30 and TRBJ2-1; 7 bases are shared with TRBD2. The CDR3 sequence is 15 residues long. Germline V gives CDR1 GTSNPN, CDR2 SVGIG (reference sequence). The ends lost 3 bases at V and 9 bases at J; junction bases unmatched: 14. The CDR3: CAWREVSGGSREQFF. The CDR3 region has the DNA TGTGCCTGGAGGGAGGTTTCCGGCGGGAGCCGTGAGCAGTTCTTC.

The chain has TRBV5-6 and TRBJ1-1; no reliable D call. From germline, CDR1 is SGHDT and CDR2 YYEEEE. This CDR3 contains 13 residues. V lost 0 bases and J 7 bases, leaving 10 bases between the germline ends. CDR3 nucleotides: TGTGCCAGCAGCTTGGTATCCGGGGATGAAGCTTTCTTT. Its protein is CASSLVSGDEAFF. The variable domain in full, completed from reference TRBV5-6 and TRBJ1-1, reads DAGVTQSPTHLIKTRGQQVTLRCSPKSGHDTVSWYQQALGQGPQFIFQYYEEEERQRGNFPDRFSGHQFPNYSSELNVNALLLGDSALYLCASSLVSGDEAFFGQGTRLTVV.

The chain joins TRBV6-6 to TRBJ2-7; D is perhaps TRBD1 (6 bases). This CDR3 has 12 residues. The V gene's germline CDR1 is MNHNY and CDR2 SVGAGI (reference sequence). V lost 6 bases and J lost 5, with 11 bases in between. The CDR3 nucleotides read TGTGCCAGCAGCTCGGACAGCCACGAGCAGTACGTC. The encoded protein is CASSSDSHEQYV.

This sequence joins TRBV10-3 and TRBJ2-3; 12 nucleotides align to TRBD2. Losses at the gene ends were 4 bases for V and 7 bases for J; bases not matched to a gene: 6. The CDR3 contains 15 residues. CDR1 is ENHRY, CDR2 SYGVKD, per germline. The CDR3 DNA follows: TGTGCCATCAGTGGGACTAGCGGGAAGGACAATACGCAGTATTTT. Translated, it gives CAISGTSGKDNTQYF.

This clone occurred a few times. V and J are TRBV18 and TRBJ2-7, with TRBD2 identical over 14 bases. This CDR3 comprises 15 residues. The J segment lost 3 bases and the V segment lost 3 bases, leaving 1 base of the junction unmatched. The germline gives CDR1 KGHSH, CDR2 LQKENI. The CDR3 nucleotides are TGTGCCAGCTCACCGGGGACTAGCGGGGGCTACGAGCAGTACGTC. Protein: CASSPGTSGGYEQYV.

This chain connects TRBV2 to TRBJ2-1; TRBD2 aligns across 11 bases. The CDR3 totals 15 residues. J was trimmed by 7 bases and V by 2 bases; bases with no gene match: 4. Germline V gene sequence: CDR1 SNHLY, CDR2 FYNNEI. CDR3 coding DNA: TGTGCCAGCAGTGAAAGACTAGCGGGAAGGAATGAGCAGTTCTTC. This gives the protein CASSERLAGRNEQFF.

The chain links TRBV19 to TRBJ1-2; possibly TRBD1 for D (6 bases). CDR1 and CDR2 (germline): LNHDA, SQIVND (reference sequence). Trimming stripped 9 bases from V and 4 bases from J, with 12 bases between. This CDR3 has 12 residues. The CDR3 region is CASGLQGYGYTF. CDR3 coding DNA: TGTGCCAGCGGCCTACAGGGCTATGGCTACACCTTC.

The J gene is TRBJ2-7, the V gene TRBV30; TRBD2 matches at 7 bases. V lost 3 bases, J lost 2 bases, and 4 bases stayed unmatched. The germline CDR1 and CDR2 sequences are GTSNPN and SVGIG (reference sequence). The CDR3 sequence is 13 residues long. CDR3 residues: CAWSSGDPYEQYV. CDR3 DNA: TGTGCCTGGAGCAGCGGGGATCCCTACGAGCAGTACGTC.

This clone turned up a few times. The chain employs TRBV4-1 and TRBJ2-7, with D perhaps TRBD1 (5 bases). V gave up 3 bases and J gave up 3 bases, with 9 bases separating them. CDR1 MGHRA and CDR2 YSYEKL come from the germline V gene. CDR3 length: 13 amino acids. CDR3 DNA sequence: TGCGCCAGCAGCCAGGACATTTACTACGAGCAGTACTTC. It encodes CASSQDIYYEQYF.

The V gene is TRBV18, the J gene TRBJ2-7, with D uncertain. Trimming removed 2 bases at V and 2 bases at J, with 10 bases between. CDR1 and CDR2 (germline): KGHSH, LQKENI. CDR3 length: 14 residues. CDR3 sequence reads: CASSPSAAPYEQYV. The CDR3 nucleotides read TGTGCCAGCTCACCATCGGCGGCTCCCTACGAGCAGTACGTC.

This clone was recorded only once. V and J are TRBV6-1 and TRBJ2-4; D not resolved. The germline V gene has CDR1 MNHNS and CDR2 SASEGT. CDR3 size: 13 residues. Trimming removed 1 base from V and 14 bases from J, with 15 bases in between. The CDR3 is CASSEESELSKYF. The CDR3 nucleotides read TGTGCCAGCAGTGAAGAATCTGAGCTGTCAAAGTACTTC.

This chain uses TRBV6-2 or TRBV6-3 with TRBJ1-1; 8 bases map to TRBD1. Trimming removed 5 bases from V and 0 bases from J; junction bases left unmatched: 2. The CDR3 consists of 14 residues. CDR1 is MNHEY, CDR2 SVGEGT, per germline. The CDR3 DNA is TGTGCCAGCAGTGCACAGGGGGTGAACACTGAAGCTTTCTTT. Translated: CASSAQGVNTEAFF.

CDR3 nucleotide sequence: TGTGCCAGCACCGAGCACGGGACTGGCTCCTACGAGCAGTACTTC. The encoded protein is CASTEHGTGSYEQYF. V gene TRBV28 combines with J gene TRBJ2-7; a possible D gene is TRBD2 (6 bases). Per germline, CDR1 MDHEN and CDR2 SYDVKM. The V end lost 7 bases, the J end lost 0 bases, and 16 bases lay between the germline ends. CDR3 length: 15 residues.

The chain uses TRBV19 and TRBJ2-1; 10 bases are shared with TRBD1. The CDR3 has 14 residues. V was pared by 8 bases and J by 2 bases, with 3 bases of the junction left unmatched. CDR1 and CDR2 from the germline V gene are LNHDA and SQIVND (reference sequence). In nucleotides, the CDR3 is TGTGCCAGTGACAGGGGGCAACCCTACAATGAGCAGTTCTTC. Protein sequence: CASDRGQPYNEQFF.

The chain carries TRBV12-3 or TRBV12-4 and TRBJ1-4, with a weak D call TRBD1 (5 bases). The CDR3 sequence is 12 residues long. V was pared by 5 bases and J by 8 bases, with 9 bases between. CDR3 sequence: CASSPRGEKLFF. CDR3 DNA sequence: TGTGCCAGCAGTCCGCGGGGGGAAAAACTGTTTTTT.

This clone was seen a single time. The V call is TRBV19, the J call TRBJ1-5, with 7 positions matching TRBD1. Germline-derived CDR1 and CDR2 are LNHDA and SQIVND (reference sequence). This CDR3 is built from 15 residues. Unmatched junction bases numbered 5, after V lost 4 bases and J lost 2 bases. The CDR3 region has the DNA TGTGCCAGTAGTACTCGGACAGGCGGCAATCAGCCCCAGCATTTT. This gives the protein CASSTRTGGNQPQHF.